This T cell receptor beta chain was captured in a study of control samples from healthy donors and cancer patients. The length of the CDR3 is 15 residues. Germline V gene sequence: CDR1 GTSNPN, CDR2 SVGIG (reference sequence). V dropped 4 bases and J dropped 15; count of bases not matched to a gene: 12. Profiled with immunoSEQ multiplex PCR; TCRdb holds only in-frame clones, not every one. The sample yields about 83,000 clones, roughly 91% seen once. The sequenced sample was blood. The rearrangement joins TRBV30 to TRBJ2-1, with 16 bases identical to TRBD2. This receptor was obtained from a man aged 25 to 45 in good health. CDR3 protein: CAWTPKGLAGGKGFF. DNA of the CDR3: TGTGCCTGGACACCTAAGGGACTAGCGGGGGGGAAAGGGTTCTTC.